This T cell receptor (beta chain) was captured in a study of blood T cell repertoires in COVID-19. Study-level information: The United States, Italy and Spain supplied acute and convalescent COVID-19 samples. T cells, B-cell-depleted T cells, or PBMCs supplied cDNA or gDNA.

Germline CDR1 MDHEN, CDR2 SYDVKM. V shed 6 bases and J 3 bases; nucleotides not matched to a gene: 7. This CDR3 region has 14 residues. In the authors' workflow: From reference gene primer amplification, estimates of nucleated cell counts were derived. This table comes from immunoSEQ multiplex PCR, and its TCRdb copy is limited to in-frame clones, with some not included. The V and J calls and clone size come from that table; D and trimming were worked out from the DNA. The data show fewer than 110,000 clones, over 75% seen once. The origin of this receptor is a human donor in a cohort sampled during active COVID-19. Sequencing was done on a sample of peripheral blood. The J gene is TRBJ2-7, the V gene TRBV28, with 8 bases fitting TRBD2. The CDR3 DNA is TGTGCCAGCAGCCGAGGGGCGGGGGGCTACGAGCAGTACTTC. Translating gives CASSRGAGGYEQYF.